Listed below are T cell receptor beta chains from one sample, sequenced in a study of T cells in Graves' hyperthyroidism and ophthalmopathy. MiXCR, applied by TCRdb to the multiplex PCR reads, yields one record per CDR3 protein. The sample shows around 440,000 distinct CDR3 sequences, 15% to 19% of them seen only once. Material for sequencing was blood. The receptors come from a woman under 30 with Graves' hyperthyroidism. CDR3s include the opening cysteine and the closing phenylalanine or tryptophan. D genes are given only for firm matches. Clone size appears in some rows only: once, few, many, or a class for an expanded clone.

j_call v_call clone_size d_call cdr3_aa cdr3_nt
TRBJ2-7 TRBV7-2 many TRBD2 CASSLGAGGPFEQYF TGTGCCAGCAGCTTGGGGGCGGGGGGGCCTTTCGAGCAGTACTTC
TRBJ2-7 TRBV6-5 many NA CASSYSSRDEQYF TGTGCCAGCAGTTACTCGAGCAGGGACGAGCAGTACTTC
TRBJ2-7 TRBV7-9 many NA CASSSPTSVYEQYF TGTGCCAGCAGCTCTCCGACTAGTGTCTACGAGCAGTACTTC
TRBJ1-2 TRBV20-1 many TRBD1 CSAKVPGQGWLGYTF TGCAGTGCTAAAGTACCGGGACAGGGATGGTTAGGCTACACCTTC
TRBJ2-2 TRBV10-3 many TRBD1 CAIKEQGVAGELFF TGTGCCATCAAGGAACAGGGGGTGGCCGGGGAGCTGTTTTTT
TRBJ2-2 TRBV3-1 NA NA CASRPELAFTGELFF TGTGCCAGCAGACCTGAGCTAGCGTTCACCGGGGAGCTGTTTTTT
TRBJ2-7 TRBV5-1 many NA CASSLGPAREQYF TGCGCCAGCAGCTTAGGACCGGCGCGAGAGCAGTACTTC
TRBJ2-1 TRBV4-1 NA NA CASSQDHLTVYNEQFF TGCGCCAGCAGCCAAGACCACTTGACAGTCTACAATGAGCAGTTCTTC
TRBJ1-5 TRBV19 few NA CASSPRGSVSNQPQHF TGTGCCAGTAGTCCAAGGGGTTCGGTTAGCAATCAGCCCCAGCATTTT
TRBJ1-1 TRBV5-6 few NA CASSLQTGEAFF TGTGCCAGCAGCTTGCAAACGGGCGAAGCTTTCTTT
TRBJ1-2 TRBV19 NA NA CASSTLAGGDVDGYTF TGTGCCAGTAGTACTCTGGCTGGGGGCGATGTTGATGGCTACACCTTC
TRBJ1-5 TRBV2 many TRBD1 CASSGQGVRQPQHF TGTGCCAGCAGTGGACAGGGGGTGCGACAGCCCCAGCATTTT
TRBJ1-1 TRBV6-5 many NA CASSYSRFSEVTEAFF TGTGCCAGCAGTTACTCGAGGTTTTCTGAGGTCACTGAAGCTTTCTTT
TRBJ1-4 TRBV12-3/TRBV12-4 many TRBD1 CASGRQGVRTNEKLFF TGTGCCAGTGGGAGACAGGGCGTAAGGACTAATGAAAAACTGTTTTTT
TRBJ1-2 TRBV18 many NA CASRSVGDYGYTF TGTGCCAGCAGATCCGTCGGCGACTATGGCTACACCTTC
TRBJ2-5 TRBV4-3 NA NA CASSQDLRSQTQYF TGCGCCAGCAGCCAAGATCTTAGGAGCCAGACCCAGTACTTC
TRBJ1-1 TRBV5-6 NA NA CASSPTGRGGSNTEAFF TGTGCCAGCAGCCCAACGGGACGGGGTGGCTCGAACACTGAAGCTTTCTTT
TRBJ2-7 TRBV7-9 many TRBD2 CASSRTSAYEQYF TGTGCCAGCAGCCGGACTAGCGCGTACGAGCAGTACTTC